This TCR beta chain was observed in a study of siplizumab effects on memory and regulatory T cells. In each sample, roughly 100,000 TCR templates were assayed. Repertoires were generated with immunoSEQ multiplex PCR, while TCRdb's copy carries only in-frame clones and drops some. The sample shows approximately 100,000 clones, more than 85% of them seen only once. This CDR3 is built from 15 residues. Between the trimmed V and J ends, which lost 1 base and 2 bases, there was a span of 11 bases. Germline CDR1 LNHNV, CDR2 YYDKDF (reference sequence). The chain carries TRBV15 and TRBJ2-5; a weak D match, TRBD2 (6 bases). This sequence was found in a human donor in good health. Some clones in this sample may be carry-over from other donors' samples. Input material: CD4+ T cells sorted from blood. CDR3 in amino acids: CATSRAFGGQETQYF. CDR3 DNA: TGTGCCACCAGCAGAGCTTTCGGGGGTCAAGAGACCCAGTACTTC.